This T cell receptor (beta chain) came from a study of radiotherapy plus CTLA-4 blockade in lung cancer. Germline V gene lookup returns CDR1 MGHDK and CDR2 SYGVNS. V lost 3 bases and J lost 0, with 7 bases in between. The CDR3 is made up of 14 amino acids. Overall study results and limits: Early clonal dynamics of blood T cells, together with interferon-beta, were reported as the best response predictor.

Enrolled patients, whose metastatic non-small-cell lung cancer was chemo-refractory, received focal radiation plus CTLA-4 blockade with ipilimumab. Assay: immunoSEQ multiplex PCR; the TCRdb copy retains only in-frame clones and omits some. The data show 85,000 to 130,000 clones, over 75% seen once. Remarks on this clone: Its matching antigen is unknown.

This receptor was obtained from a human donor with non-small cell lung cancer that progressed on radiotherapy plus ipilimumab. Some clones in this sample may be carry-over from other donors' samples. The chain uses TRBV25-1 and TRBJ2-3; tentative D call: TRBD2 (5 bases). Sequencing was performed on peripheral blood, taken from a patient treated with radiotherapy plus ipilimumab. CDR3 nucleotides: TGTGCCAGCAGTGACACTAGGAGCACAGATACGCAGTATTTT. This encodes CASSDTRSTDTQYF.